This T cell receptor beta chain is drawn from a study of beta chain features in type 1 diabetes. This clone was observed a few times. What it binds is not known. Study conclusions and caveats: Across all four CD4+ subsets, people with type 1 diabetes showed modestly shorter TCRB CDR3s.

Looked up from germline, CDR1 is SGHTA and CDR2 is FQGNSA. The CDR3 is 15 residues long. Trimming removed 3 bases at V and 3 bases at J, with 15 bases between. Investigators reverse transcribed all isolated RNA, so they sequenced expressed TCRB transcripts. Assay used: immunoSEQ multiplex PCR; TCRdb lists only in-frame clones, some missing. This table holds about 230,000 clones, more than 15% found once. The sequence was collected from a man under 40 with type 1 diabetes. The V gene is TRBV7-2, the J gene TRBJ2-7; D ambiguous. The specimen was naive CD4+ T cells from blood. CDR3 residues: CASSLSWTVFYEQYF. CDR3 DNA: TGTGCCAGCAGCTTGTCGTGGACCGTGTTCTACGAGCAGTACTTC. Complete variable domain (other parts from reference TRBV7-2 and TRBJ2-7): GAGVSQSPSNKVTEKGKDVELRCDPISGHTALYWYRQSLGQGLEFLIYFQGNSAPDKSGLPSDRFSAERTGGSVSTLTIQRTQQEDSAVYLCASSLSWTVFYEQYFGPGTRLTVT.